The TCR beta chain under discussion was sequenced for a study of blood T cell repertoires in COVID-19. One Seattle source followed patients from active infection through their disease course. This clone came up once. TCRdb's table, derived via immunoSEQ multiplex PCR, lists solely in-frame clones and lacks some. Of under 200,000 clones detected, 84% appear once; the ten largest clones hold roughly 14%. The clonotype originates from a woman in her 70s with COVID-19, enrolled during active disease. The specimen was peripheral blood.

The CDR3 DNA reads TGTGCCAGCAGCGCCGGGACACCCATCCCCTACGAGCAGTACGTC. Translated, it gives CASSAGTPIPYEQYV. The gene calls are TRBV28 and TRBJ2-7; D possibly corresponds to TRBD1 (6 bases). From germline, CDR1 is MDHEN and CDR2 SYDVKM. This CDR3 has 15 amino acids. Trimming pared 6 bases from V and 2 bases from J, leaving 17 bases between.